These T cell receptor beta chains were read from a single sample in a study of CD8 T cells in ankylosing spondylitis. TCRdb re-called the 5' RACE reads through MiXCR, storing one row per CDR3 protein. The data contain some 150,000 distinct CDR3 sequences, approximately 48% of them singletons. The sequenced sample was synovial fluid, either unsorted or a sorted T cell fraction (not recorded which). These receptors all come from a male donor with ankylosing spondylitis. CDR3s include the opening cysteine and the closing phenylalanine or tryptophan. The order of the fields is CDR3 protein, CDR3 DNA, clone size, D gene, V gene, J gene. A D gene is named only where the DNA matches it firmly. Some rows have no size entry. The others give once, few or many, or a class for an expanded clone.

cdr3_aa: CATSPTSGRGADTQYF
cdr3_nt: TGTGCCACCAGCCCGACTAGCGGGAGGGGGGCAGATACGCAGTATTTT
clone_size: .
d_call: TRBD2
v_call: TRBV15
j_call: TRBJ2-3

cdr3_aa: CASSQDEREGPTGEGKTQYF
cdr3_nt: TGCGCCAGCAGCCAAGATGAAAGGGAGGGCCCAACGGGGGAGGGAAAGACCCAGTACTTC
clone_size: many
d_call: TRBD2
v_call: TRBV4-3
j_call: TRBJ2-5

cdr3_aa: CASSLRKRLFF
cdr3_nt: TGTGCCAGCAGCTTAAGGAAAAGGCTGTTTTTT
clone_size: .
d_call: .
v_call: TRBV5-5
j_call: TRBJ1-4

cdr3_aa: CSARDPSGGDIGTQYF
cdr3_nt: TGCAGTGCTAGAGACCCTAGCGGGGGGGACATCGGTACGCAGTATTTT
clone_size: many
d_call: TRBD2
v_call: TRBV20-1
j_call: TRBJ2-3

cdr3_aa: CASSLGPGPSYEQYF
cdr3_nt: TGTGCCAGCAGCTTAGGACCGGGACCGAGCTACGAGCAGTACTTC
clone_size: .
d_call: .
v_call: TRBV7-8
j_call: TRBJ2-7

cdr3_aa: CASSQPFINNYGYTF
cdr3_nt: TGCGCCAGCAGCCAACCCTTCATAAATAACTATGGCTACACCTTC
clone_size: .
d_call: .
v_call: TRBV4-1
j_call: TRBJ1-2

cdr3_aa: CASSFWESPLHF
cdr3_nt: TGTGCCAGCAGTTTTTGGGAATCACCCCTCCACTTT
clone_size: few
d_call: .
v_call: TRBV12-3/TRBV12-4
j_call: TRBJ1-6

cdr3_aa: CASSEGREVSEQYF
cdr3_nt: TGTGCCAGCAGTGAAGGCAGGGAGGTGAGCGAGCAGTACTTC
clone_size: .
d_call: .
v_call: TRBV2
j_call: TRBJ2-7

cdr3_aa: CASRDPTGGRQETQYF
cdr3_nt: TGTGCCAGCAGAGATCCCACAGGGGGACGGCAAGAGACCCAGTACTTC
clone_size: .
d_call: TRBD1
v_call: TRBV28
j_call: TRBJ2-5

cdr3_aa: CASSVGDREYEQYF
cdr3_nt: TGTGCCAGCAGCGTTGGGGACAGGGAATACGAGCAGTACTTC
clone_size: .
d_call: TRBD1
v_call: TRBV9
j_call: TRBJ2-7

cdr3_aa: CASSRSASSYNEQFF
cdr3_nt: TGTGCCAGCAGCCGTTCCGCGAGCTCCTACAATGAGCAGTTCTTC
clone_size: .
d_call: .
v_call: TRBV3-1
j_call: TRBJ2-1

cdr3_aa: CASSQGTGTFLHEQYF
cdr3_nt: TGCGCCAGCAGCCAAGGGACCGGGACATTTCTCCACGAGCAGTACTTC
clone_size: .
d_call: .
v_call: TRBV4-1
j_call: TRBJ2-7

cdr3_aa: CASSYSPRAYEQYF
cdr3_nt: TGTGCCAGCAGTTACTCGCCCAGGGCCTACGAGCAGTACTTC
clone_size: few
d_call: .
v_call: TRBV6-5
j_call: TRBJ2-7

cdr3_aa: CASSFSPRGPTYNEQFF
cdr3_nt: TGTGCCAGCAGCTTTTCCCCGCGGGGGCCTACCTACAATGAGCAGTTCTTC
clone_size: .
d_call: .
v_call: TRBV7-9
j_call: TRBJ2-1

cdr3_aa: CASSSGAGAVNEQYF
cdr3_nt: TGCGCCAGCAGCTCAGGGGCGGGGGCCGTCAACGAGCAGTACTTC
clone_size: many
d_call: .
v_call: TRBV5-1
j_call: TRBJ2-7

cdr3_aa: CASSQLRRPANEKLFF
cdr3_nt: TGCGCCAGCAGCCAACTTCGAAGGCCAGCTAATGAAAAACTGTTTTTT
clone_size: .
d_call: .
v_call: TRBV4-3
j_call: TRBJ1-4

cdr3_aa: CASSQGLWSTGELFF
cdr3_nt: TGCGCCAGCAGCCAGGGACTCTGGAGCACCGGGGAGCTGTTTTTT
clone_size: .
d_call: .
v_call: TRBV4-3
j_call: TRBJ2-2

cdr3_aa: CASSLMGQGINSPLHF
cdr3_nt: TGTGCCAGCAGTTTGATGGGACAGGGGATAAATTCACCCCTCCACTTT
clone_size: .
d_call: TRBD1
v_call: TRBV5-6
j_call: TRBJ1-6

cdr3_aa: CASSLRAGLDYGYTF
cdr3_nt: TGTGCCAGCAGTTTAAGGGCAGGGTTGGACTATGGCTACACCTTC
clone_size: .
d_call: .
v_call: TRBV27
j_call: TRBJ1-2

cdr3_aa: CASSQAGGFMNTEAFF
cdr3_nt: TGTGCCAGCAGCCAAGCTGGAGGGTTCATGAACACTGAAGCTTTCTTT
clone_size: many
d_call: .
v_call: TRBV4-2
j_call: TRBJ1-1

cdr3_aa: CSVGQGARPLEQYF
cdr3_nt: TGCAGCGTTGGTCAGGGGGCGCGTCCCCTCGAGCAGTACTTC
clone_size: .
d_call: TRBD1
v_call: TRBV29-1
j_call: TRBJ2-7

cdr3_aa: CSARDLGLTYYNEQFF
cdr3_nt: TGCAGTGCTAGAGATCTAGGGTTGACCTACTACAATGAGCAGTTCTTC
clone_size: .
d_call: .
v_call: TRBV20-1
j_call: TRBJ2-1

cdr3_aa: CASSFLDEQYF
cdr3_nt: TGTGCCAGCAGTTTCCTGGACGAGCAGTACTTC
clone_size: .
d_call: .
v_call: TRBV27
j_call: TRBJ2-7

cdr3_aa: CASSLTGIYTF
cdr3_nt: TGTGCCAGCAGTTTAACAGGGATCTACACCTTC
clone_size: .
d_call: .
v_call: TRBV28
j_call: TRBJ1-2

cdr3_aa: CASSRIAPSGANVLTF
cdr3_nt: TGTGCCAGCAGCCGCATAGCGCCCTCTGGGGCCAACGTCCTGACTTTC
clone_size: .
d_call: .
v_call: TRBV4-2
j_call: TRBJ2-6

cdr3_aa: CSVWVTAGDEQYF
cdr3_nt: TGCAGCGTTTGGGTCACAGCGGGAGACGAGCAGTACTTC
clone_size: .
d_call: TRBD2
v_call: TRBV29-1
j_call: TRBJ2-7

cdr3_aa: CASSQDKVAGVYEQYF
cdr3_nt: TGCGCCAGCAGCCAAGATAAGGTAGCGGGAGTCTACGAGCAGTACTTC
clone_size: few
d_call: TRBD2
v_call: TRBV4-3
j_call: TRBJ2-7

cdr3_aa: CASSTLETSIGEQYF
cdr3_nt: TGCGCCAGCTCAACCCTGGAGACTAGTATTGGCGAGCAGTACTTC
clone_size: few
d_call: .
v_call: TRBV4-3
j_call: TRBJ2-7

cdr3_aa: CSVALRGSSWEYNEQFF
cdr3_nt: TGCAGCGTAGCTTTGCGGGGATCCAGCTGGGAGTACAATGAGCAGTTCTTC
clone_size: many
d_call: .
v_call: TRBV29-1
j_call: TRBJ2-1

cdr3_aa: CASSLGAGGHNEQFF
cdr3_nt: TGTGCCAGCAGTTTGGGAGCGGGAGGTCACAATGAGCAGTTCTTC
clone_size: few
d_call: TRBD2
v_call: TRBV27
j_call: TRBJ2-1

cdr3_aa: CASGPGTSVSGANVLTF
cdr3_nt: TGTGCCAGCGGTCCCGGGACTAGCGTCTCCGGGGCCAACGTCCTGACTTTC
clone_size: .
d_call: TRBD2
v_call: TRBV13
j_call: TRBJ2-6

cdr3_aa: CASSLPISGGQNEQFF
cdr3_nt: TGTGCCAGCAGCTTACCCATTAGCGGGGGCCAAAATGAGCAGTTCTTC
clone_size: .
d_call: TRBD2
v_call: TRBV11-1
j_call: TRBJ2-1

cdr3_aa: CASSVAGGGEQFF
cdr3_nt: TGTGCCAGCAGCGTAGCCGGGGGAGGCGAGCAGTTCTTC
clone_size: many
d_call: .
v_call: TRBV9
j_call: TRBJ2-1

cdr3_aa: CATGTSGRWGNEQFF
cdr3_nt: TGTGCCACCGGGACTAGCGGGAGGTGGGGGAATGAGCAGTTCTTC
clone_size: .
d_call: TRBD2
v_call: TRBV2
j_call: TRBJ2-1

cdr3_aa: CASSFARVTDYEQYF
cdr3_nt: TGTGCCAGCAGTTTCGCGAGGGTTACGGACTACGAGCAGTACTTC
clone_size: .
d_call: .
v_call: TRBV12-3/TRBV12-4
j_call: TRBJ2-7

cdr3_aa: CASSEGTRPQETQYF
cdr3_nt: TGTGCCAGCAGTGAAGGGACTAGACCCCAGGAGACCCAGTACTTC
clone_size: few
d_call: TRBD2
v_call: TRBV2
j_call: TRBJ2-5

cdr3_aa: CASSQDWGRTDTQYF
cdr3_nt: TGCGCCAGCAGCCAAGATTGGGGTCGCACAGATACGCAGTATTTT
clone_size: few
d_call: .
v_call: TRBV4-1
j_call: TRBJ2-3

cdr3_aa: CASSLEGYNTGELFF
cdr3_nt: TGTGCCAGCAGTTTAGAGGGCTACAACACCGGGGAGCTGTTTTTT
clone_size: .
d_call: .
v_call: TRBV12-3/TRBV12-4
j_call: TRBJ2-2

cdr3_aa: CASTPQGTRTSGNTIYF
cdr3_nt: TGTGCCAGCACCCCACAGGGGACTCGGACCTCTGGAAACACCATATATTTT
clone_size: few
d_call: TRBD1
v_call: TRBV12-3/TRBV12-4
j_call: TRBJ1-3

cdr3_aa: CASSVGYGAGQFF
cdr3_nt: TGTGCCAGCAGCGTAGGTTACGGGGCAGGGCAGTTCTTC
clone_size: once
d_call: .
v_call: TRBV9
j_call: TRBJ2-1

cdr3_aa: CSVRTLNTGELFF
cdr3_nt: TGCAGCGTTAGGACCTTGAACACCGGGGAGCTGTTTTTT
clone_size: few
d_call: .
v_call: TRBV29-1
j_call: TRBJ2-2

cdr3_aa: CASSPLAGGSSTDTQYF
cdr3_nt: TGTGCCAGCAGTCCACTAGCGGGAGGGAGTAGCACAGATACGCAGTATTTT
clone_size: few
d_call: TRBD2
v_call: TRBV12-3/TRBV12-4
j_call: TRBJ2-3

cdr3_aa: CASRQTGETEKLFF
cdr3_nt: TGTGCCAGCAGACAGACAGGGGAAACTGAAAAACTGTTTTTT
clone_size: .
d_call: TRBD1
v_call: TRBV7-9
j_call: TRBJ1-4

cdr3_aa: CATSLTSGDPSSYNEQFF
cdr3_nt: TGTGCCACCAGTCTTACTAGCGGGGACCCGAGCTCCTACAATGAGCAGTTCTTC
clone_size: .
d_call: TRBD2
v_call: TRBV15
j_call: TRBJ2-1

cdr3_aa: CASSVRRGANEKLFF
cdr3_nt: TGCGCCAGCAGCGTCCGGCGCGGGGCTAATGAAAAACTGTTTTTT
clone_size: .
d_call: .
v_call: TRBV5-1
j_call: TRBJ1-4

cdr3_aa: CASSQRYTQYF
cdr3_nt: TGCGCCAGCAGCCAGCGATATACGCAGTATTTT
clone_size: .
d_call: .
v_call: TRBV5-1
j_call: TRBJ2-3

cdr3_aa: CASSRWVGTYNEQFF
cdr3_nt: TGTGCCAGCAGCCGGTGGGTAGGAACCTACAATGAGCAGTTCTTC
clone_size: .
d_call: .
v_call: TRBV11-1
j_call: TRBJ2-1

cdr3_aa: CASSQRVSSYNEQFF
cdr3_nt: TGTGCCAGCAGCCAGCGGGTTAGCTCCTACAATGAGCAGTTCTTC
clone_size: once
d_call: .
v_call: TRBV13
j_call: TRBJ2-1

cdr3_aa: CASRLAWADTQYF
cdr3_nt: TGTGCCAGCAGACTAGCTTGGGCAGATACGCAGTATTTT
clone_size: .
d_call: .
v_call: TRBV6-1
j_call: TRBJ2-3

cdr3_aa: CASSPRTSGSFLRSYEQYF
cdr3_nt: TGTGCCAGCAGTCCGAGGACTAGCGGGAGTTTTTTAAGGTCCTACGAGCAGTACTTC
clone_size: .
d_call: TRBD2
v_call: TRBV27
j_call: TRBJ2-7

cdr3_aa: CASSSDSKNTEAFF
cdr3_nt: TGTGCCAGCAGCTCAGACAGTAAGAACACTGAAGCTTTCTTT
clone_size: .
d_call: .
v_call: TRBV7-4
j_call: TRBJ1-1

cdr3_aa: CASSQALAASTDTQYF
cdr3_nt: TGCGCCAGCAGCCAGGCACTAGCGGCTAGCACAGATACGCAGTATTTT
clone_size: .
d_call: TRBD2
v_call: TRBV4-1
j_call: TRBJ2-3

cdr3_aa: CATRQRTNEKLFF
cdr3_nt: TGTGCCACACGACAGAGAACTAATGAAAAACTGTTTTTT
clone_size: .
d_call: .
v_call: TRBV10-3
j_call: TRBJ1-4

cdr3_aa: CASSFSENTEAFF
cdr3_nt: TGTGCCAGCAGCTTCAGCGAGAACACTGAAGCTTTCTTT
clone_size: .
d_call: .
v_call: TRBV7-6
j_call: TRBJ1-1

cdr3_aa: CATSDWRQGWTDTQYF
cdr3_nt: TGTGCCACCAGTGACTGGAGACAGGGGTGGACAGATACGCAGTATTTT
clone_size: few
d_call: TRBD1
v_call: TRBV24-1
j_call: TRBJ2-3